These 32 T cell receptor beta chains were sequenced from one sample in a study of cytomegalovirus exposure and HLA in healthy donors. Some clones are missing from TCRdb's copy, which holds only in-frame ones; the method was immunoSEQ multiplex PCR. The sample includes roughly 50,000 clones, 93% seen only once; the top ten take about 1.5%. Specimen: PBMCs. These TCRs come from a woman aged 18-30 years in good health and CMV-seropositive.

This clone came up once. This chain uses TRBV5-4 with TRBJ2-2; 8 nucleotides agree with TRBD1. Germline V gene sequence: CDR1 SGHNT, CDR2 YYREEE (reference sequence). The CDR3 contains 17 residues. The J segment lost 5 bases and the V segment lost 0 bases, leaving 9 bases of the junction unmatched. The CDR3 sequence: CASSLALGQGRTGELFF. The CDR3 DNA follows: TGTGCCAGCAGCTTGGCCTTAGGACAGGGTCGAACCGGGGAGCTGTTTTTT.

The chain combines TRBV2 with TRBJ1-2; D is undetermined. The CDR3 extends over 18 amino acids. CDR1 is SNHLY, CDR2 FYNNEI, per germline. The V end lost 4 bases, the J end lost 0 bases, and 21 bases lay between the germline ends. The CDR3 region is CASSGESLEAEPNYGYTF. The CDR3 DNA sequence: TGTGCCAGCAGTGGGGAGTCCTTGGAAGCAGAACCTAACTATGGCTACACCTTC.

This chain joins TRBV6-1 and TRBJ2-7; 7 bases map to TRBD2. The V gene's germline CDR1 is MNHNS and CDR2 SASEGT. V was pared by 4 bases and J by 2 bases, with 8 bases of the junction left unmatched. The CDR3 is made up of 15 amino acids. The CDR3 loop reads CASSGGEGAAYEQYF. CDR3 DNA: TGTGCCAGCAGTGGAGGGGAGGGAGCAGCCTACGAGCAGTACTTC.

The chain combines TRBV7-6 with TRBJ1-3; D remains unclear. The ends were cut back, 4 bases at V and 0 bases at J, with 7 bases in the middle. Germline V gives CDR1 SGHVS, CDR2 FNYEAQ. This CDR3 is 14 amino acids long. The CDR3 nucleotides are TGTGCCAGCAGCTCCAGGTTCTCTGGAAACACCATATATTTT. Its translation is CASSSRFSGNTIYF.

CDR3 protein: CASSKNRDNEQFF. CDR3 bases: TGTGCCAGCAGTAAAAACAGGGATAATGAGCAGTTCTTC. The chain recombines TRBV25-1 with TRBJ2-1, with D perhaps matching TRBD1 (6 bases). The CDR3 totals 13 residues. CDR1 and CDR2 (germline): MGHDK, SYGVNS. The ends were cut back, 5 bases at V and 7 bases at J, with 12 bases in the middle.

This clone was observed once. The J gene is TRBJ1-4, the V gene TRBV2; D may be TRBD1 (6 bases). Trimming pared 11 bases from V and 5 bases from J, leaving 15 bases between. The CDR3 spans 13 residues. Looked up from germline, CDR1 is SNHLY and CDR2 is FYNNEI. The CDR3 DNA sequence: TGTGCCTGTCACAGGGCATCCAATGAAAAACTGTTTTTT. The encoded protein is CACHRASNEKLFF. Full variable domain (outside the CDR3, taken from reference TRBV2 and TRBJ1-4): EPEVTQTPSHQVTQMGQEVILRCVPISNHLYFYWYRQILGQKVEFLVSFYNNEISEKSEIFDDQFSVERPDGSNFTLKIRSTKLEDSAMYFCACHRASNEKLFFGSGTQLSVL.

This clone was observed a few times. The V gene is TRBV4-1, the J gene TRBJ1-1; D remains ambiguous. The V gene's germline CDR1 is MGHRA and CDR2 YSYEKL. The CDR3 is made up of 14 amino acids. Trimming pared 6 bases from V and 5 bases from J, leaving 16 bases between. Here the CDR3 reads CASSHMGGNTEAFF. The CDR3 region has the DNA TGCGCCAGCAGTCACATGGGAGGGAATACTGAAGCTTTCTTT.

The V call is TRBV28, the J call TRBJ2-1; a weak D match, TRBD1 (5 bases). Trimming stripped 2 bases from V and 4 bases from J, with 9 bases between. The germline V gene has CDR1 MDHEN and CDR2 SYDVKM. This CDR3 region has 14 residues. The CDR3 here is CASSLGRAYNEQFF. DNA for the CDR3: TGTGCCAGCAGTTTAGGCAGGGCTTACAATGAGCAGTTCTTC.

V usage is TRBV27 and J usage is TRBJ2-7; D is unclear. The length of the CDR3 is 14 residues. Trimming took 4 bases from V and 1 from J, leaving 11 bases between them. The germline CDR1 and CDR2 sequences are MNHEY and SMNVEV (reference sequence). The CDR3 sequence: CASSWAAISYEQYF. CDR3 nucleotide sequence: TGTGCCAGCAGTTGGGCCGCAATTTCCTACGAGCAGTACTTC.

This chain uses TRBV5-4 with TRBJ2-1, with 7 nucleotides matching TRBD2. The CDR3 covers 15 residues. Germline V gene data show CDR1 as SGHNT and CDR2 as YYREEE (reference sequence). V gave up 4 bases and J gave up 1 base; unmatched junction bases: 5. In DNA, the CDR3 is TGTGCCAGCAGCGGGAGGGACCGTTCCTACAATGAGCAGTTCTTC. Its translation is CASSGRDRSYNEQFF.

The rearrangement uses TRBV5-6 and TRBJ2-3; the match to TRBD2 covers 9 bases. V lost 4 bases and J lost 6; bases outside the gene matches: 3. CDR1 and CDR2 from the germline V gene are SGHDT and YYEEEE. CDR3 length: 13 residues. The CDR3 sequence is CASSLRGGDTQYF. DNA of the CDR3: TGTGCCAGCAGCCTGCGGGGGGGGGATACGCAGTATTTT.

The chain has TRBV19 and TRBJ1-1; D is unresolved. Germline lookup yields CDR1 LNHDA and CDR2 SQIVND (reference sequence). This CDR3 is built from 16 residues. V dropped 5 bases and J dropped 1 base, with 17 bases sitting between them. The CDR3 loop reads CASSPRRGLGNTEAFF. The CDR3 DNA reads TGTGCCAGTAGTCCGAGGAGAGGTCTGGGGAACACTGAAGCTTTCTTT.

The rearrangement uses TRBV28 and TRBJ2-3; D gene ambiguous. There are 13 residues in the CDR3. V lost 3 bases and J lost 4, with 8 bases in between. From germline, CDR1 is MDHEN and CDR2 SYDVKM. The CDR3, as DNA: TGTGCCAGCAGTTTGGCGCGGTCAGATACGCAGTATTTT. Its protein is CASSLARSDTQYF.

The chain is built from TRBV4-3 and TRBJ2-1; 8 nucleotides agree with TRBD2. With V trimmed by 4 bases and J by 2 bases, 7 bases remained unmatched. The length of the CDR3 is 16 residues. CDR1 LGHNA and CDR2 YSLEER come from the germline V gene. The CDR3 loop reads CASSLRVAGPYNEQFF. The CDR3 nucleotides are TGCGCCAGCAGCCTGCGGGTAGCGGGGCCCTACAATGAGCAGTTCTTC.

The chain carries TRBV19 and TRBJ2-2, with D maybe TRBD2 (6 bases). V lost 3 bases and J 2 bases, leaving 13 bases between the germline ends. This CDR3 is 16 amino acids long. From germline, CDR1 is LNHDA and CDR2 SQIVND (reference sequence). CDR3 coding DNA: TGTGCCAGTAGTATCGGGGGTTCCCCTAACACCGGGGAGCTGTTTTTT. Protein product: CASSIGGSPNTGELFF. Variable domain in full (rest from reference TRBV19 and TRBJ2-2): DGGITQSPKYLFRKEGQNVTLSCEQNLNHDAMYWYRQDPGQGLRLIYYSQIVNDFQKGDIAEGYSVSREKKESFPLTVTSAQKNPTAFYLCASSIGGSPNTGELFFGEGSRLTVL.

The sample holds one count of this clone. The rearrangement uses TRBV18 and TRBJ1-2, with D possibly TRBD1 on 6 matching bases. The V end lost 1 base, the J end lost 6 bases, and 12 bases lay between the germline ends. This CDR3 is built from 14 residues. Germline CDR1 and CDR2: KGHSH and LQKENI. CDR3 sequence (DNA): TGTGCCAGCTCACCACTTGGGACACCAGATGGCTACACCTTC. It yields the protein CASSPLGTPDGYTF. The variable domain in full, completed from reference TRBV18 and TRBJ1-2, reads NAGVMQNPRHLVRRRGQEARLRCSPMKGHSHVYWYRQLPEEGLKFMVYLQKENIIDESGMPKERFSAEFPKEGPSILRIQQVVRGDSAAYFCASSPLGTPDGYTFGSGTRLTVV.

The V gene is TRBV19, the J gene TRBJ2-2; TRBD1 is a possible D gene (5 bases). The CDR3 consists of 14 residues. Per the germline V gene, CDR1 is LNHDA and CDR2 is SQIVND (reference sequence). Trimming stripped 0 bases from V and 4 bases from J, with 6 bases between. DNA for the CDR3: TGTGCCAGTAGTATAGACAGGGTCACCGGGGAGCTGTTTTTT. It translates to CASSIDRVTGELFF.

The chain carries TRBV7-9 and TRBJ1-2; 7 nucleotides align to TRBD1. This CDR3 is built from 16 residues. CDR1 is SEHNR, CDR2 FQNEAQ, per germline (reference sequence). Trimming removed 5 bases from V and 5 bases from J; junction bases left unmatched: 14. CDR3 loop: CASSQTDRELRYGYTF. The CDR3 DNA sequence: TGTGCCAGCAGCCAGACAGACAGGGAGCTTAGGTATGGCTACACCTTC. The full variable domain, with the rest looked up from reference TRBV7-9 and TRBJ1-2, is DTGVSQNPRHKITKRGQNVTFRCDPISEHNRLYWYRQTLGQGPEFLTYFQNEAQLEKSRLLSDRFSAERPKGSFSTLEIQRTEQGDSAMYLCASSQTDRELRYGYTFGSGTRLTVV.

In its sample, this clone was seen a few times. The V call is TRBV7-6, the J call TRBJ2-5, with TRBD2 identical over 9 bases. The CDR3 is made up of 15 amino acids. After removal of 5 bases from V and 5 bases from J, the junction contained 9 bases not matched to a gene. Germline V gene lookup returns CDR1 SGHVS and CDR2 FNYEAQ. Here the CDR3 reads CASSPERGASETQYF. The CDR3 nucleotides are TGTGCCAGCAGCCCCGAGCGGGGGGCGTCTGAGACCCAGTACTTC.

The chain employs TRBV30 and TRBJ2-7, with TRBD1 matching over 7 bases. The V gene end was trimmed by 0 bases and the J gene end by 0 bases; junction bases not matched to a gene: 2. There are 14 residues in the CDR3. The germline CDR1 and CDR2 sequences are GTSNPN and SVGIG (reference sequence). CDR3 bases: TGTGCCTGGAGTGTCTCAGGGGGCTCCTACGAGCAGTACTTC. This codes for CAWSVSGGSYEQYF.

J is TRBJ1-6 and V is TRBV6-1; D call uncertain. CDR1 and CDR2 from the germline V gene are MNHNS and SASEGT. The V and J ends lost 0 bases and 4 bases respectively, with 10 bases between them. The CDR3 has 16 residues. CDR3 nucleotides: TGTGCCAGCAGTGAAGCATTGGGCCCTTATAATTCACCCCTCCACTTT. It encodes CASSEALGPYNSPLHF.

The rearrangement uses TRBV27 and TRBJ1-3, with a weak D call TRBD1 (6 bases). V was trimmed by 5 bases and J by 0 bases, leaving 20 bases between them. Germline CDR1 is MNHEY and CDR2 is SMNVEV (reference sequence). The CDR3 covers 18 residues. Written as DNA, the CDR3 is TGTGCCAGCAGTCTGACCCCACCTACAGGGCCCTCTGGAAACACCATATATTTT. Translated, it gives CASSLTPPTGPSGNTIYF.

This chain links TRBV18 with TRBJ2-2; D perhaps matches TRBD1 (7 bases). The germline V gene encodes CDR1 KGHSH and CDR2 LQKENI. CDR3 size: 15 residues. V lost 2 bases and J lost 5, with 12 bases in between. Written as DNA, the CDR3 is TGTGCCAGCTCACCAGCGCAGGGGGGAACCGGGGAGCTGTTTTTT. It translates to CASSPAQGGTGELFF. Combining the CDR3 with reference TRBV18 and TRBJ2-2 gives the whole variable domain NAGVMQNPRHLVRRRGQEARLRCSPMKGHSHVYWYRQLPEEGLKFMVYLQKENIIDESGMPKERFSAEFPKEGPSILRIQQVVRGDSAAYFCASSPAQGGTGELFFGEGSRLTVL.

This chain joins TRBV7-7 and TRBJ2-2, with D hard to call. Germline V gene sequence: CDR1 SSHAT, CDR2 FNYEAQ (reference sequence). V was trimmed by 5 bases and J by 4 bases, leaving 8 bases between them. The CDR3 is made up of 13 amino acids. CDR3 bases: TGTGCCAGCAGCCTACAGCTCACCGGGGAGCTGTTTTTT. Amino acids: CASSLQLTGELFF.

The chain couples TRBV5-1 to TRBJ1-5; D call uncertain. CDR1 SGHRS and CDR2 YFSETQ come from the germline V gene. Trimming shortened V by 0 bases and J by 7 bases, and 11 bases separated the two germline ends. CDR3 length: 14 residues. The CDR3 loop reads CASSLEAGQQPQHF. CDR3 coding DNA: TGCGCCAGCAGCTTGGAGGCAGGTCAGCAGCCCCAGCATTTT.

The J gene is TRBJ2-7, the V gene TRBV5-1; 8 bases line up with TRBD1. There are 14 residues in the CDR3. CDR1 and CDR2 (germline): SGHRS, YFSETQ. V dropped 4 bases and J dropped 6; count of bases not matched to a gene: 9. The CDR3 DNA sequence: TGCGCCAGCAGCCCGGACAGGGTTGGGGTCGAGCAGTACTTC. Amino acid sequence: CASSPDRVGVEQYF.

The chain combines TRBV12-5 with TRBJ1-3; 7 bases align to TRBD1. The CDR3 sequence is 13 residues long. CDR1 is LGHNT, CDR2 FRNRAP, per germline. The V and J ends lost 5 bases and 7 bases, in that order; junction bases with no gene match: 5. CDR3 bases: TGTGCTAGTGGTAGACAGGGACGGAACACCATATATTTT. Amino acid sequence: CASGRQGRNTIYF.

V is TRBV9 and J is TRBJ1-2, with D uncertain. The V gene's germline CDR1 is SGDLS and CDR2 YYNGEE. The CDR3 extends over 14 amino acids. The V end lost 0 bases, the J end lost 8 bases, and 14 bases lay between the germline ends. CDR3 sequence: CASSVAPGVGGYTF. The CDR3 nucleotides read TGTGCCAGCAGCGTAGCTCCGGGAGTTGGAGGCTACACCTTC. Drawing the rest from reference TRBV9 and TRBJ1-2, the complete variable domain is DSGVTQTPKHLITATGQRVTLRCSPRSGDLSVYWYQQSLDQGLQFLIQYYNGEERAKGNILERFSAQQFPDLHSELNLSSLELGDSALYFCASSVAPGVGGYTFGSGTRLTVV.

J is TRBJ1-4 and V is TRBV27; 11 bases fit TRBD1. Germline values: CDR1 MNHEY, CDR2 SMNVEV (reference sequence). There are 15 residues in the CDR3. The V gene end was trimmed by 3 bases and the J gene end by 10 bases; junction bases not matched to a gene: 7. CDR3 sequence (DNA): TGTGCCAGCAGTTTCCGGGGACAGGGGGGGGGAAAACTGTTTTTT. This sequence encodes CASSFRGQGGGKLFF.

This clone was seen just once. This chain joins TRBV29-1 and TRBJ2-7, with 10 bases that match TRBD1. CDR1 is SQVTM and CDR2 is ANQGSEA in the germline V gene. V was pared by 6 bases and J by 1 base, with 0 bases of the junction left unmatched. This CDR3 contains 12 residues. This CDR3 reads CSVGQGSYEQYF. CDR3 DNA: TGCAGCGTGGGACAGGGGTCCTACGAGCAGTACTTC.

The chain is built from TRBV7-9 and TRBJ1-1, with TRBD1 matching 8 bases. Per germline, CDR1 SEHNR and CDR2 FQNEAQ (reference sequence). The length of the CDR3 is 15 residues. V trimming: 2 bases; J trimming: 6 bases; junction bases outside the gene matches: 8. CDR3 bases: TGTGCCAGCAGCTTACAGGGGGCGCTTACGTCTGAAGCTTTCTTT. Translation gives CASSLQGALTSEAFF.

The chain links TRBV7-2 to TRBJ2-3; TRBD2 is a possible D gene (6 bases). The V and J ends lost 6 bases and 4 bases respectively, with 20 bases between them. Germline CDR1 and CDR2: SGHTA and FQGNSA. The CDR3 sequence is 16 residues long. This CDR3 reads CASSPLGRGIPDTQYF. The CDR3 DNA reads as TGTGCCAGCAGTCCCCTTGGGCGGGGCATACCAGATACGCAGTATTTT.